These 26 T cell receptor beta chains came from one sample sequenced in a study of cytomegalovirus exposure and HLA in healthy donors. PCR was performed using 60 Vbeta and 13 Jbeta primers. Profiling relied on immunoSEQ multiplex PCR, and the TCRdb table lists in-frame clones only, not all of them. Recorded for this sample: under 200,000 clones. Sequenced material: PBMCs. Receptor source: a young woman in good health and CMV-seropositive.

J is TRBJ2-2 and V is TRBV5-1; weak D call: TRBD1 (6 bases). Per the germline V gene, CDR1 is SGHRS and CDR2 is YFSETQ. CDR3 size: 14 residues. V shed 0 bases and J shed 4 bases, with 7 bases lying between them. CDR3: CASSLVGATGELFF. The CDR3 bases are TGCGCCAGCAGCTTGGTGGGGGCCACCGGGGAGCTGTTTTTT.

The gene calls are TRBV7-3 and TRBJ2-7; 8 bases are a match to TRBD1. Germline V gene data show CDR1 as SGHTA and CDR2 as FQGTGA. V shed 5 bases and J 0 bases; nucleotides not matched to a gene: 6. This CDR3 comprises 15 residues. The CDR3 is CASSPGTGLSYEQYF. CDR3 DNA: TGTGCCAGCAGCCCCGGGACAGGACTCTCCTACGAGCAGTACTTC.

The J gene is TRBJ2-1, the V gene TRBV27, with TRBD2 as a possible D gene (5 bases). Trimming took 6 bases from V and 6 from J, leaving 6 bases between them. Germline assignment: CDR1 MNHEY and CDR2 SMNVEV (reference sequence). The CDR3 spans 11 residues. The CDR3 sequence is CASREVNEQFF. The CDR3 coding sequence is TGTGCCAGCAGGGAGGTCAATGAGCAGTTCTTC.

This rearrangement joins TRBV30 to TRBJ1-1, with D possibly matching TRBD1 (6 bases). Germline loops: CDR1 GTSNPN, CDR2 SVGIG (reference sequence). V lost 3 bases and J lost 5, with 16 bases in between. The CDR3 consists of 14 residues. The CDR3 spells CAWRVKTGSTEAFF. The CDR3 DNA is TGTGCCTGGAGAGTAAAAACAGGGTCGACTGAAGCTTTCTTT.

The DNA of the CDR3 is TGCGCCAGCAGCCAAGCTGTTAGTGCGGATACGCAGTATTTT. This gives the protein CASSQAVSADTQYF. V is TRBV4-1 and J is TRBJ2-3; D is ambiguous. The germline gives CDR1 MGHRA, CDR2 YSYEKL. The germline V and J ends were trimmed by 1 base and 6 bases, with 11 bases remaining between them. The CDR3 is 14 amino acids.

DNA of the CDR3: TGTGCCAGCAGCTTAAGCCCACAGGGGGCGAAACTGTTTTTT. It is translated as CASSLSPQGAKLFF. The chain has TRBV7-2 and TRBJ1-4; 9 nucleotides align to TRBD1. CDR3 length: 14 residues. J was trimmed by 11 bases and V by 2 bases; bases with no gene match: 6. Looked up from germline, CDR1 is SGHTA and CDR2 is FQGNSA.

The chain is built from TRBV7-3 and TRBJ2-1, with TRBD2 matching 9 bases. Germline V lookup: CDR1 SGHTA, CDR2 FQGTGA. The CDR3 covers 15 residues. V lost 5 bases to trimming and J lost 7 bases; unmatched junction nucleotides: 9. CDR3 nucleotide sequence: TGTGCCAGCAGCCTCAGCGGGGGGATGTCGAATGAGCAGTTCTTC. This codes for CASSLSGGMSNEQFF.

The V and J genes are TRBV10-3 and TRBJ2-2; 8 positions match TRBD2. This CDR3 spans 14 amino acids. With 7 bases clipped from V and 1 base from J, the junction kept 2 bases outside the gene matches. Germline CDR1 reads ENHRY; CDR2 reads SYGVKD. The CDR3 bases are TGTGCCATCACGGCGGGAGGGAACACCGGGGAGCTGTTTTTT. It encodes CAITAGGNTGELFF.

This chain joins TRBV9 and TRBJ2-1; D is perhaps TRBD1 (6 bases). The V end lost 3 bases, the J end lost 5 bases, and 15 bases lay between the germline ends. Looked up from germline, CDR1 is SGDLS and CDR2 is YYNGEE. The CDR3 runs 15 residues. Here the CDR3 reads CASSAQFGTNNEQFF. The CDR3 coding sequence is TGTGCCAGCAGCGCCCAATTCGGGACAAACAATGAGCAGTTCTTC.

The chain carries TRBV21-1 and TRBJ1-1; TRBD1 is taken as the D call from the table, unchecked against the DNA. TRBV21-1 is listed as a pseudogene. This CDR3 has 18 residues. DNA of the CDR3: TGTGCCAGCAGCAAAGCGCACCTTCGCCAGTTACTGAACACTGAAGCTTTCTTT. This codes for CASSKAHLRQLLNTEAFF.

The rearrangement uses TRBV19 and TRBJ1-2; 7 nucleotides match TRBD1. Germline CDR1 is LNHDA and CDR2 is SQIVND (reference sequence). This CDR3 contains 14 residues. The J segment lost 8 bases and the V segment lost 6 bases, leaving 12 bases of the junction unmatched. The CDR3: CASSHSPTGIGYTF. CDR3 nucleotides: TGTGCCAGTAGCCACTCCCCGACAGGGATAGGCTACACCTTC.

The rearrangement links TRBV2 to TRBJ1-5; 8 bases fit TRBD1. The germline V gene has CDR1 SNHLY and CDR2 FYNNEI. This CDR3 is built from 14 residues. The V and J ends lost 8 bases and 7 bases, in that order; junction bases with no gene match: 10. The CDR3 DNA reads as TGTGCCAGCTCTAGGACAGGGAAAAGCCAGCCCCAGCATTTT. Protein sequence: CASSRTGKSQPQHF.

Remarks on this clone: The junction does not match germline at one end; this may be a read error. V gene TRBV4-1 combines with J gene TRBJ1-2; 7 nucleotides align to TRBD1. The CDR3 covers 15 residues. Per germline, CDR1 MGHRA and CDR2 YSYEKL. In nucleotides, the CDR3 is TGCGCCGGCAGTACCTCGGGACAGCACCCCTATGGCTACACCTTC. Protein sequence: CAGSTSGQHPYGYTF.

The chain combines TRBV7-6 with TRBJ2-3; 13 bases are a match to TRBD2. This CDR3 spans 17 amino acids. The germline CDR1 and CDR2 sequences are SGHVS and FNYEAQ. Germline trimming cut 1 base from V and 8 bases from J; bases unmatched to any gene: 9. The CDR3 protein is CASSLGTSGGAPSTQYF. The CDR3 DNA sequence: TGTGCCAGCAGCTTAGGGACTAGCGGGGGCGCCCCAAGTACGCAGTATTTT.

This sequence joins TRBV29-1 and TRBJ1-2; 12 bases fit TRBD1. Germline V gene data show CDR1 as SQVTM and CDR2 as ANQGSEA. Unmatched junction bases numbered 6, after V lost 7 bases and J lost 6 bases. The CDR3 has 13 amino acids. CDR3 loop: CSGGTGGPDGYTF. CDR3 DNA: TGCAGCGGGGGGACAGGGGGCCCGGATGGCTACACCTTC.

The rearrangement joins TRBV6-4 to TRBJ1-1; 8 bases are a match to TRBD1. The CDR3 is 19 residues long. Trimming removed 0 bases from V and 1 base from J; junction bases left unmatched: 13. From germline, CDR1 is MRHNA and CDR2 SNTAGT. CDR3 nucleotide sequence: TGTGCCAGCAGTGACTCTCGAGAGCGGACAGGGTTATCGAACACTGAAGCTTTCTTT. Translated: CASSDSRERTGLSNTEAFF.

The rearrangement joins TRBV11-2 to TRBJ2-7, with D maybe TRBD2 (6 bases). Germline V gene data show CDR1 as SGHAT and CDR2 as FQNNGV. The CDR3 runs 15 residues. V was clipped by 5 bases and J by 6 bases, with 20 bases between them. The DNA for the CDR3 is TGTGCCAGCAGCCCTATCGGGGGAATCGTAGGCGAGCAGTACTTC. This gives the protein CASSPIGGIVGEQYF.

CDR3 in amino acids: CASSLLTGKVNEQFF. The CDR3 DNA reads as TGTGCCAGCAGCCTTCTGACAGGGAAGGTCAATGAGCAGTTCTTC. The genes are TRBV7-9 and TRBJ2-1; 7 bases agree with TRBD1. Looked up from germline, CDR1 is SEHNR and CDR2 is FQNEAQ (reference sequence). J was trimmed by 6 bases and V by 5 bases; bases with no gene match: 10. The CDR3 loop spans 15 amino acids. Looking up the rest from reference TRBV7-9 and TRBJ2-1 gives the full variable domain: DTGVSQNPRHKITKRGQNVTFRCDPISEHNRLYWYRQTLGQGPEFLTYFQNEAQLEKSRLLSDRFSAERPKGSFSTLEIQRTEQGDSAMYLCASSLLTGKVNEQFFGPGTRLTVL.

The V gene is TRBV30, the J gene TRBJ1-3; 10 bases are shared with TRBD1. The J call may be faulty, since TRBJ2-2 better matches the DNA end. The CDR3 is 15 amino acids. Looked up from germline, CDR1 is GTSNPN and CDR2 is SVGIG (reference sequence). CDR3: CAWKRQGAGTGELFF. In nucleotides, the CDR3 is TGTGCCTGGAAGCGACAGGGGGCGGGCACCGGGGAGCTGTTTTTT.

The chain employs TRBV10-3 and TRBJ2-7; D may be TRBD2 (5 bases). CDR3 length equals 18 residues. Per germline, CDR1 ENHRY and CDR2 SYGVKD. V shed 6 bases and J shed 4 bases, with 28 bases lying between them. The CDR3 is CAIRQGGREETRKYEQYF. Here the CDR3 DNA reads TGTGCCATCAGACAAGGAGGTAGGGAAGAAACCCGTAAATACGAGCAGTACTTC.

The chain joins TRBV11-3 to TRBJ1-3, with D hard to call. The V gene's germline CDR1 is SGHNT and CDR2 YENEEA. The ends were cut back, 4 bases at V and 2 bases at J, with 12 bases in the middle. The CDR3 sequence is 15 residues long. The CDR3 here is CASSYGLGAGNTIYF. For the CDR3, the DNA is TGTGCCAGCAGCTACGGGCTCGGGGCTGGAAACACCATATATTTT.

This sequence joins TRBV4-1 and TRBJ2-5; possibly TRBD1 for D (6 bases). The CDR3 totals 15 residues. V dropped 4 bases and J dropped 5 bases, with 17 bases sitting between them. CDR1 and CDR2 from the germline V gene are MGHRA and YSYEKL. Here the CDR3 reads CASSLQGQRSETQYF. The CDR3 DNA reads as TGCGCCAGCAGCCTTCAGGGGCAGCGGTCGGAGACCCAGTACTTC.

The CDR3 region is CASSARVGEQFF. Written as DNA, the CDR3 is TGTGCCAGCAGCGCTAGAGTTGGTGAGCAGTTCTTC. V usage is TRBV7-2 and J usage is TRBJ2-1; D not certain. Between the trimmed V and J ends, which lost 5 bases and 9 bases, there was a span of 11 bases. The CDR3 spans 12 residues. Germline CDR1 SGHTA, CDR2 FQGNSA. Full variable domain (remainder filled in from reference TRBV7-2 and TRBJ2-1): GAGVSQSPSNKVTEKGKDVELRCDPISGHTALYWYRQSLGQGLEFLIYFQGNSAPDKSGLPSDRFSAERTGGSVSTLTIQRTQQEDSAVYLCASSARVGEQFFGPGTRLTVL.

V gene TRBV5-6 combines with J gene TRBJ2-7, with 10 nucleotides matching TRBD1. With 4 bases clipped from V and 3 bases from J, the junction kept 7 bases outside the gene matches. Germline values: CDR1 SGHDT, CDR2 YYEEEE. The CDR3 runs to 15 residues. For the CDR3, the DNA is TGTGCCAGCAGCCCCGGGGGACAGGGGCTCTACGAGCAGTACTTC. Its protein is CASSPGGQGLYEQYF.

This chain uses TRBV6-1 with TRBJ1-2, with 8 nucleotides matching TRBD1. The CDR3 length is 12 residues. The V gene's germline CDR1 is MNHNS and CDR2 SASEGT. The trim removed 7 bases at V and 5 bases at J, leaving 3 bases unmatched. The CDR3: CASNRQGYGYTF. The CDR3 DNA is TGTGCCAGCAATCGACAGGGGTATGGCTACACCTTC.

V gene TRBV2 combines with J gene TRBJ1-5, with 7 bases fitting TRBD1. Looked up from germline, CDR1 is SNHLY and CDR2 is FYNNEI. The CDR3 has 13 amino acids. The ends lost 8 bases at V and 4 bases at J; junction bases unmatched: 5. The CDR3 coding sequence is TGTGCCAGCGAACGGGACAGTAATCAGCCCCAGCATTTT. Amino acid sequence: CASERDSNQPQHF.